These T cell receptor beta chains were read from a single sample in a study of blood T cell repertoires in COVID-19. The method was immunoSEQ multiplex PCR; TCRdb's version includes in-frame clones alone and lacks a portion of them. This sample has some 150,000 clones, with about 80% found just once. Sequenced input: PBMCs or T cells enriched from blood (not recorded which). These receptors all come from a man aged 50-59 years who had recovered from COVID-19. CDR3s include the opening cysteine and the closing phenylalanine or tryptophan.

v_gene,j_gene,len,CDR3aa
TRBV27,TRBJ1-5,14,CATTLDSGNQPQHF
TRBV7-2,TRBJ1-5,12,CASSNRGQPQHF
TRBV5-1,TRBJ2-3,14,CASSLQGIPDTQYF
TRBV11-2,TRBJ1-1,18,CASSFRAKEKRQNTEAFF
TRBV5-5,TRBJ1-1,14,CASSLVGGAPEAFF
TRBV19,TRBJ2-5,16,CASSIDRLAGVETQYF
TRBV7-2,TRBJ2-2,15,CASSLGQGATGELFF
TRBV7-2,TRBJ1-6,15,CASSRYTGGNSPLHF
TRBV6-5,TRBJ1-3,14,CASRRTGTGNTIYF
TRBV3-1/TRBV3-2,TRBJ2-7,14,CASSLAGVNYEQYF
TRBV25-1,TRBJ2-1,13,CASSEAGQGEQFF
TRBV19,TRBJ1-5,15,CASSIEGTGNQPQHF
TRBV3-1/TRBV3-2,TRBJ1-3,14,CASSQRGAGNTIYF
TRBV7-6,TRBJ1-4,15,CASSIGTGTNEKLFF
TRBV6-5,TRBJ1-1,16,CASSYSTGPMNTEAFF
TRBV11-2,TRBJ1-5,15,CASSLDGQVYQPQHF
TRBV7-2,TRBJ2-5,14,CASSLGGVAETQYF
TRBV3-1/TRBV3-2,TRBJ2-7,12,CASSQDKQAQYF
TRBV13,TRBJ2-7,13,CASSLTGTYEQYF
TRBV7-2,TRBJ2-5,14,CASSAGQGGETQYF
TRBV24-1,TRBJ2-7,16,CATSDSLPDTAYEQYF
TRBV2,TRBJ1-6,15,CASSEVPGQGSPLHF
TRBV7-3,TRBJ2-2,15,CASSLFGGNTGELFF
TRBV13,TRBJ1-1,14,CASSLARGETEAFF
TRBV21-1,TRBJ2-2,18,CASSKDETRDSNTGELFF
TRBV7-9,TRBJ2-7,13,CASSPPRVSEQYF
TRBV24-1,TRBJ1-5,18,CATSDLRDTIPGNQPQHF
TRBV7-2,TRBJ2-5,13,CASSLRRGETQYF
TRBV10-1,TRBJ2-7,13,CASSDRGPYEQYF
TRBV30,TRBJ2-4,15,CAWSGTGGASDIQYF
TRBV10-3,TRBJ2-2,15,CAIRSGGPFTGELFF
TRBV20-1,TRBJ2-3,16,CSASDLAGAHTDTQYF
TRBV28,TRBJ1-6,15,CASRGEQGGNSPLHF
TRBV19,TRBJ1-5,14,CASSDRGAFQPQHF
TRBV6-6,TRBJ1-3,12,CASRGQGGTIYF
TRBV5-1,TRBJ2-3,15,CASSSLRGGADTQYF
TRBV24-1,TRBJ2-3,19,CATSDWGDGGSGGGDTQYF
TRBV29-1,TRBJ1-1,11,CSVSGNTEAFF
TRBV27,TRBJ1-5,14,CASSLGRQDQPQHF
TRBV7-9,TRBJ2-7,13,CASSFPGALEQYF
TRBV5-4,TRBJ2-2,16,CASSRHGQGEAGELFF
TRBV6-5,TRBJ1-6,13,CASSQGDNSPLHF
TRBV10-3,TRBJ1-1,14,CATKGRQEYTEAFF
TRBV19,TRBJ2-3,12,CARNNPGNTQYF
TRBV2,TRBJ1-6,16,CASRDTGNPYNSPLHF
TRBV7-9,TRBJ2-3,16,CASSLRTGWGTDTQYF